The sequence of this T cell receptor beta chain was determined in a study of T cells expressing NK-cell markers. The overall study: Sorted CD3+CD56+NKG2C+, CD3+CD56+NKG2C- and CD3+CD56-NKG2C+ T cells supplied TCR beta repertoires.

The CDR3 spans 14 residues. Germline V gives CDR1 DFQATT, CDR2 SNEGSKA (reference sequence). General study results and limits: Also leading the CD3+CD56-NKG2C+ fraction in a handful of donors were these clonotypes. It was still unclear whether expanded NKG2C+ T cell clones were HCMV specific.

Notes on this clonotype: Its antigen is currently unknown.

Reprocessing the 5' RACE reads, TCRdb reports a single entry for every CDR3 protein and omits DNA. The repertoire shows about 540,000 distinct CDR3 sequences; the top ten hold approximately 3.6%. The receptor was isolated from a man aged 18 to 30 in good health. The rearrangement joins TRBV20-1 to TRBJ1-1; the D call of TRBD1 rests on TCRdb alone, since no DNA is present to check it. Specimen: blood T cells: a sorted CD56 or NKG2C T cell subset, CD4+ or CD8+ T cells, or bulk PBMC T cells (not recorded which). CDR3 residues: CSAKRGLFDTEAFF.